This T cell receptor beta chain emerged from a study of CD8+CD57+ T cells in acquired aplastic anemia. Study details: CD4+ reads averaged roughly 9.9 million in healthy donors.

Germline CDR1 is DFQATT and CDR2 is SNEGSKA (reference sequence). CDR3 length equals 15 residues. For CDR3 and TCR beta VDJ profiling, genomic DNA was the template used. TCRdb reanalysed the reads using MiXCR and keeps one entry per CDR3 protein. The sample carries about 110,000 distinct CDR3 sequences, 51% recorded once. Only one count was recorded for this clonotype. Its ends do not fully match the called genes, so a read error is possible. The rearrangement uses TRBV20-1 and TRBJ2-7, with D possibly matching TRBD2 (7 bases). Sequenced material: sorted CD4+, CD8+, or CD8+CD57+ T cells (not recorded which) from PBMCs. The receptor was derived from a human donor in good health, serving as a control. The CDR3 DNA reads as TGCAGTGCTAGGGGGGCAGGGCGGGAGCTCTACGGGCAGTACTTC. Amino acid sequence: CSARGAGRELYGQYF.